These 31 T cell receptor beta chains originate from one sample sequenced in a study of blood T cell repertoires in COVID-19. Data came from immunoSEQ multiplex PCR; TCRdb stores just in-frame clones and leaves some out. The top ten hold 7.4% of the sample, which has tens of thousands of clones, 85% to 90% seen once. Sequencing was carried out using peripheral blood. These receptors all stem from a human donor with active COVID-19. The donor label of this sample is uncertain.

In nucleotides, the CDR3 is TGTGCCAGCAGTCCCAGATCGCCAGGGGGCGGTGGCTACACCTTC. It encodes CASSPRSPGGGGYTF. This rearrangement joins TRBV6-5 to TRBJ1-2, with TRBD1 matching 8 bases. The CDR3 has 15 residues. V dropped 5 bases and J dropped 7; count of bases not matched to a gene: 12. Looked up from germline, CDR1 is MNHEY and CDR2 is SVGAGI.

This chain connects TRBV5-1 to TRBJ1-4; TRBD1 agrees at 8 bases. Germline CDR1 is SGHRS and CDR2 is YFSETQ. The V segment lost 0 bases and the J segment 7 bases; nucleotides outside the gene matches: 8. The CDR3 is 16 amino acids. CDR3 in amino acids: CASSLGQGAVFEKLFF. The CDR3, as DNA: TGCGCCAGCAGCTTGGGCCAGGGGGCGGTCTTTGAAAAACTGTTTTTT.

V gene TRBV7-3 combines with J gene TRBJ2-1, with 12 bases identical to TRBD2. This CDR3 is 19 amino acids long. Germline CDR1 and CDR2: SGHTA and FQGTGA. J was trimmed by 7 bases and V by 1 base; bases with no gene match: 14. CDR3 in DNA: TGTGCCAGCAGCTTAATTGGAGGGTTACCGGGACTAGCGGGTAATGAGCAGTTCTTC. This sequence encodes CASSLIGGLPGLAGNEQFF. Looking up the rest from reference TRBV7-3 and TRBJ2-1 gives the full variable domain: GAGVSQTPSNKVTEKGKYVELRCDPISGHTALYWYRQSLGQGPEFLIYFQGTGAADDSGLPNDRFFAVRPEGSVSTLKIQRTERGDSAVYLCASSLIGGLPGLAGNEQFFGPGTRLTVL.

The CDR3 DNA follows: TGCGCCAGCAGCCCGACTAGCGGGTCTCGGGATACGCAGTATTTT. Its translation is CASSPTSGSRDTQYF. V usage is TRBV5-1 and J usage is TRBJ2-3; 10 bases fit TRBD2. V lost 4 bases to trimming and J lost 6 bases; unmatched junction nucleotides: 8. Germline assignment: CDR1 SGHRS and CDR2 YFSETQ. This CDR3 is 15 amino acids long.

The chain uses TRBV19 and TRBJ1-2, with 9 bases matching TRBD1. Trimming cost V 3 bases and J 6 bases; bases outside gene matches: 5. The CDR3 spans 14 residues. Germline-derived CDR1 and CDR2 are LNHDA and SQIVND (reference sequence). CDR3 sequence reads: CASSIGRTGDGYTF. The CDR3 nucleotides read TGTGCCAGTAGTATCGGGCGGACAGGGGATGGCTACACCTTC.

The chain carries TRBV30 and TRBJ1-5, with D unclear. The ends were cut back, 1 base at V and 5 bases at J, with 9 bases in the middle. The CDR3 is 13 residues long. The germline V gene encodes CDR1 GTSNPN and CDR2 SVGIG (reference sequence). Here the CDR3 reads CAWSASGDQPQHF. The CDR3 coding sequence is TGTGCCTGGAGTGCGAGCGGAGATCAGCCCCAGCATTTT.

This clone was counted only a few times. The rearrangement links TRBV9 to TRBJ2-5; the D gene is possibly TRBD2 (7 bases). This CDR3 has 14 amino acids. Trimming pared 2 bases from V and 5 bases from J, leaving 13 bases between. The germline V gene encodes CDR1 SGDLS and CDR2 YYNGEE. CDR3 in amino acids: CASSVGGAWETQYF. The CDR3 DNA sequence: TGTGCCAGCAGCGTTGGGGGGGCATGGGAGACCCAGTACTTC.

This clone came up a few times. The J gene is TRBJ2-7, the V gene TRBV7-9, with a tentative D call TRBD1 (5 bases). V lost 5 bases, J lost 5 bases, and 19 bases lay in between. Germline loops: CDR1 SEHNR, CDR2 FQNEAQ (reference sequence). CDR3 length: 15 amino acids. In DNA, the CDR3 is TGTGCCAGCAGCCACCCACAGGCTCTTAACCACGAGCAGTACTTC. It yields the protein CASSHPQALNHEQYF.

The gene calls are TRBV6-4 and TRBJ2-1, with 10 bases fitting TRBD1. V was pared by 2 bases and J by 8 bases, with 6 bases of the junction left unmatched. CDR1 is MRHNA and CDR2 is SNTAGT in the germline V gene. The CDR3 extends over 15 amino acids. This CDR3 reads CASSDTDRGQDEQFF. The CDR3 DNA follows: TGTGCCAGCAGTGACACTGACAGGGGGCAAGATGAGCAGTTCTTC.

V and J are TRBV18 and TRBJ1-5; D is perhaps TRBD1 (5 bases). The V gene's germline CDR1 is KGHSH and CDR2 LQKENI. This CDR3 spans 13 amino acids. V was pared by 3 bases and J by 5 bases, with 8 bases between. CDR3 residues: CASSPQQDQPQHF. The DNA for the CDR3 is TGTGCCAGCTCACCCCAACAGGATCAGCCCCAGCATTTT.

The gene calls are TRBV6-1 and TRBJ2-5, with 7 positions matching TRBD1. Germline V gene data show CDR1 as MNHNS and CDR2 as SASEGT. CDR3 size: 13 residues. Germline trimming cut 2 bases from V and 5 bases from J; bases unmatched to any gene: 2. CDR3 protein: CASSETRGETQYF. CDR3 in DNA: TGTGCCAGCAGTGAAACCAGGGGGGAGACCCAGTACTTC.

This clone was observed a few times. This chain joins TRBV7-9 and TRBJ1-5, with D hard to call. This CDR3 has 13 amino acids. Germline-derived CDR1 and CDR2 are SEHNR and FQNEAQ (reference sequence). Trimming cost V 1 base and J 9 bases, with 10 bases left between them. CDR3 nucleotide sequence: TGTGCCAGCAGCTTAGAGGCAGGTAGGCCCCAGCATTTT. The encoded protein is CASSLEAGRPQHF.

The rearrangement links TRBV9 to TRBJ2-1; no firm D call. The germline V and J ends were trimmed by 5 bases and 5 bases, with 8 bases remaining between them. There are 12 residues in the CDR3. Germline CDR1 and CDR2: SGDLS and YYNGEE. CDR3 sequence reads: CASSTRDNEQFF. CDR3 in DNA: TGTGCCAGCAGTACACGTGACAATGAGCAGTTCTTC.

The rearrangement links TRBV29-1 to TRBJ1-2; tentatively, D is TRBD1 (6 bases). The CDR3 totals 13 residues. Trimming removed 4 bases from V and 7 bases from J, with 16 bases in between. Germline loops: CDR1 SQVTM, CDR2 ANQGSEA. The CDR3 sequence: CSVVFWTEVGYTF. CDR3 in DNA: TGCAGCGTTGTATTCTGGACAGAGGTTGGCTACACCTTC.

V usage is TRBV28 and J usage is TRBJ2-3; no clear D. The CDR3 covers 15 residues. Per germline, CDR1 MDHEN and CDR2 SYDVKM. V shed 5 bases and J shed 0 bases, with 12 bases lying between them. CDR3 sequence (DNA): TGTGCCAGCAGTCAACCAGGTCTTAGCACAGATACGCAGTATTTT. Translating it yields CASSQPGLSTDTQYF.

In DNA, the CDR3 is TGTGCCAGCAGTTACTCGGGAGCGGGGAGTACGCAGTATTTT. Translation gives CASSYSGAGSTQYF. V is TRBV6-5 and J is TRBJ2-3, with 7 bases fitting TRBD2. V shed 0 bases, J shed 8 bases, and the junction held 5 bases outside the gene matches. Germline CDR1 is MNHEY and CDR2 is SVGAGI. This CDR3 comprises 14 residues.

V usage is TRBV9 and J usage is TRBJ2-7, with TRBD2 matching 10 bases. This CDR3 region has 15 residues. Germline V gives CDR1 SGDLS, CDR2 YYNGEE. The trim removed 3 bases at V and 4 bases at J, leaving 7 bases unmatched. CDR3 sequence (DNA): TGTGCCAGCAGCGCCCAGCTAGCGGGAGTATACGAGCAGTACTTC. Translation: CASSAQLAGVYEQYF.

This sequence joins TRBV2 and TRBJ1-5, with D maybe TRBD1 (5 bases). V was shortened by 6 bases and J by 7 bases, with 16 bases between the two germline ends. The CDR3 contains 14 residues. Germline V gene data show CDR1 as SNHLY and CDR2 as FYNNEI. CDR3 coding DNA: TGTGCCAGCAGGCCGGCGGCAGGGCGACAGCCCCAGCATTTT. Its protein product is CASRPAAGRQPQHF.

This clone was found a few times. The DNA of the CDR3 is TGTGCCAGCAGCTTGGCAGGGGGCGAGACCTACGAGCAGTACTTC. Translation: CASSLAGGETYEQYF. This chain uses TRBV5-5 with TRBJ2-7; 8 bases line up with TRBD1. V lost 0 bases to trimming and J lost 2 bases; unmatched junction nucleotides: 4. The germline V gene has CDR1 SGHKS and CDR2 YYEKEE (reference sequence). The CDR3 is 15 residues long.

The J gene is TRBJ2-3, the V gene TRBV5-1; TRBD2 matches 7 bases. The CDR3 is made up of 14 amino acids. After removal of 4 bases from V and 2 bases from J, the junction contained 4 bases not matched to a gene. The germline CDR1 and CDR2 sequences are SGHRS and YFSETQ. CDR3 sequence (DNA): TGCGCCAGCAGCGGACTAGTCTACACAGATACGCAGTATTTT. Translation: CASSGLVYTDTQYF.

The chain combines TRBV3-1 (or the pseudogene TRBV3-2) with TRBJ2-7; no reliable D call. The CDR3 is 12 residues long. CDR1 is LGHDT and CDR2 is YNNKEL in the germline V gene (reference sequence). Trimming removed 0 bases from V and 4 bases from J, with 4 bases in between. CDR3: CASSQDLYEQYF. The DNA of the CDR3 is TGTGCCAGCAGCCAAGATCTATACGAGCAGTACTTC.

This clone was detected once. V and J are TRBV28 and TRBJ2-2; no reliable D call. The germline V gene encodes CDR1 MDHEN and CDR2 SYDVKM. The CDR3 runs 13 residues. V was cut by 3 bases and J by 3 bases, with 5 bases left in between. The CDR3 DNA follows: TGTGCCAGCAGTTTTAGAGACACCGGGGAGCTGTTTTTT. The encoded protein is CASSFRDTGELFF.

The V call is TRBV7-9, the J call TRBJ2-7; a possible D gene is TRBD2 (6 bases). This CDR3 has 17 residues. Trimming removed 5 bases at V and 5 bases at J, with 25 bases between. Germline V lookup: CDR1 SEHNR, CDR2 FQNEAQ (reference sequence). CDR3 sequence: CASSLGLGTDLNHEQYF. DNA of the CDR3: TGTGCCAGCAGCCTGGGGTTGGGGACTGACTTAAATCACGAGCAGTACTTC.

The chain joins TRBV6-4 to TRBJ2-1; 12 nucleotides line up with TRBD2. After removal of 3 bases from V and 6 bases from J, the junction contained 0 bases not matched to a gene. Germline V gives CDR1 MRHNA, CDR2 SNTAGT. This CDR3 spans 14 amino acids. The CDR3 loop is CASSEGLAGNEQFF. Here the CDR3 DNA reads TGTGCCAGCAGTGAGGGACTAGCGGGCAATGAGCAGTTCTTC.

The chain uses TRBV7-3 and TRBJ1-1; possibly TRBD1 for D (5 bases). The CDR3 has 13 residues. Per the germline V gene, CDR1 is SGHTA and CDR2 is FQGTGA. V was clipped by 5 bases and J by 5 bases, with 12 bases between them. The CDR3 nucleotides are TGTGCCAGCAGCCCGACAGAGCATACTGAAGCTTTCTTT. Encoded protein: CASSPTEHTEAFF.

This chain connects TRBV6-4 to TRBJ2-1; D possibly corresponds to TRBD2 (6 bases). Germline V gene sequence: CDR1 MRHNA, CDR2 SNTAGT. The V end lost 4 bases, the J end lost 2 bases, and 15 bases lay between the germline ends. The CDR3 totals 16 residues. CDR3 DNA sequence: TGTGCCAGCAGTGCGATTTTGGGACTTACCTACAATGAGCAGTTCTTC. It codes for CASSAILGLTYNEQFF.

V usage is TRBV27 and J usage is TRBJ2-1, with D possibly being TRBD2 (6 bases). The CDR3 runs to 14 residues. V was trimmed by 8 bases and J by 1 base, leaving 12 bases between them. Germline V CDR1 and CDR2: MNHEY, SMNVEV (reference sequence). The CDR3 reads CASGLGGSYNEQFF. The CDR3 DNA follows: TGTGCCAGCGGCCTCGGGGGTTCCTACAATGAGCAGTTCTTC.

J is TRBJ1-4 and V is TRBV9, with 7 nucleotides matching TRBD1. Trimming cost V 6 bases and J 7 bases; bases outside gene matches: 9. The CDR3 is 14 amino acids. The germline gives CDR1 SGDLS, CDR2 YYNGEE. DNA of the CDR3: TGTGCCAGCAACGGATTGACAGGGTTTGAAAAACTGTTTTTT. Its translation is CASNGLTGFEKLFF.

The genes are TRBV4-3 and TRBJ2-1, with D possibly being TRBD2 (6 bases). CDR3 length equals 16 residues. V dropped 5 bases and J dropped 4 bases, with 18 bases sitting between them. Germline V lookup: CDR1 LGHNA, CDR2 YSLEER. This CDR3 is CASSEYYRDSYNEQFF. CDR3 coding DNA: TGCGCCAGCAGCGAGTACTACCGGGACTCTTACAATGAGCAGTTCTTC.

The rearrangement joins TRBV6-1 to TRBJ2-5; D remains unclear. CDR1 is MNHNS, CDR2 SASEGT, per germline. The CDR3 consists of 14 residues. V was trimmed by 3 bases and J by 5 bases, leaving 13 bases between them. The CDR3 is CASSDPSLEETQYF. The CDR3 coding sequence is TGTGCCAGCAGTGACCCCTCTTTGGAGGAGACCCAGTACTTC.

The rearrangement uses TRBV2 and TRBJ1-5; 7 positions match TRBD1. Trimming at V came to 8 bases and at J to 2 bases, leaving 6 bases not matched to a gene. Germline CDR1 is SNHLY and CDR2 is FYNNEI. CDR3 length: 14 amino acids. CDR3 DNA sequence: TGTGCCAGCGAGACAGGGTTCGGCAATCAGCCCCAGCATTTT. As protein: CASETGFGNQPQHF.